Shown below are 22 T cell receptor beta chains from a single sample sequenced in a study of T cells in severe cutaneous drug reactions (dated by TCRdb to between 2019 and 2020). The donors whose samples were sequenced had carbamazepine-induced Stevens-Johnson syndrome or toxic epidermal necrolysis (CBZ-SJS/TEN). This sample was sequenced with an Illumina MiSeq. Library preparation used the iRepertoire multiplex PCR system with TCR subtype-specific primers for both bulk and single-cell sequencing. After the reads were reprocessed by TCRdb, one entry was made per CDR3 protein sequence, with no DNA. The table held for this sample gives over 1,000 distinct CDR3 sequences. Together, the top ten hold approximately 24% of the sample. The sample taken for sequencing was PBMCs. These receptors originate from a human donor with a severe cutaneous adverse drug reaction.

CDR3 protein: CASSLRDRAVRRTTEAFF. The chain recombines TRBV7-2 with TRBJ1-1; checking the TCRdb D call of TRBD1 is not possible without DNA. CDR1 and CDR2 (germline): SGHTA, FQGNSA. The CDR3 runs to 18 residues.

This chain connects TRBV5-1 to TRBJ2-1; there is no DNA to check the TCRdb D call of TRBD1. CDR1 SGHRS and CDR2 YFSETQ come from the germline V gene. The CDR3 length is 16 residues. The CDR3: CASNVQGQGIGNEQFF. Filled out from reference TRBV5-1 and TRBJ2-1, the complete variable domain reads KAGVTQTPRYLIKTRGQQVTLSCSPISGHRSVSWYQQTPGQGLQFLFEYFSETQRNKGNFPGRFSGRQFSNSRSEMNVSTLELGDSALYLCASNVQGQGIGNEQFFGPGTRLTVL.

The gene calls are TRBV11-2 and TRBJ2-2; TCRdb's D gene call, TRBD2, goes unchecked for lack of DNA. The CDR3 totals 15 residues. From germline, CDR1 is SGHAT and CDR2 FQNNGV. CDR3 amino acids: CASSLVVFEGGELFF.

Considering frequency, this clonotype is medium-sized. The V call is TRBV2, the J call TRBJ2-1. There are 14 residues in the CDR3. Germline CDR1 is SNHLY and CDR2 is FYNNEI. This CDR3 reads CAGLDVDSYNEQFF.

This clonotype is large by frequency. The gene calls are TRBV27 and TRBJ1-1. The germline gives CDR1 MNHEY, CDR2 SMNVEV (reference sequence). The CDR3 runs 16 residues. The CDR3 is CASSGIGRGVNTEAFF.

This clonotype ranks as large (0.1 to 1%) in terms of frequency. The chain has TRBV27 and TRBJ2-3. This CDR3 is built from 13 residues. The germline V gene has CDR1 MNHEY and CDR2 SMNVEV (reference sequence). The CDR3 reads CASSLTLTDTQYF.

By frequency, this clonotype registers large. The chain joins TRBV15 to TRBJ2-7. The length of the CDR3 is 13 residues. Germline loops: CDR1 LNHNV, CDR2 YYDKDF (reference sequence). The CDR3 is CATSRELGYEQYF. Filled out from reference TRBV15 and TRBJ2-7, the complete variable domain reads DAMVIQNPRYQVTQFGKPVTLSCSQTLNHNVMYWYQQKSSQAPKLLFHYYDKDFNNEADTPDNFQSRRPNTSFCFLDIRSPGLGDTAMYLCATSRELGYEQYFGPGTRLTVT.

The chain uses TRBV7-2 and TRBJ2-5. From germline, CDR1 is SGHTA and CDR2 FQGNSA. CDR3 length: 13 amino acids. The CDR3: CASSPGSQETQYF.

Considering frequency, this clonotype is medium-sized. The chain employs TRBV2 and TRBJ2-5. CDR1 and CDR2 from the germline V gene are SNHLY and FYNNEI. The CDR3 is 14 amino acids. The CDR3 here is CASSELSVGETQYF.

By frequency, this clonotype is medium-sized. The chain links TRBV24-1 to TRBJ2-3; TCRdb selects TRBD2, and the lack of DNA leaves this call unchecked. This CDR3 contains 17 residues. CDR1 is KGHDR and CDR2 is SFDVKD in the germline V gene. CDR3 sequence reads: CATSEPSGTSGTDTQYF.

This clonotype counts as medium-sized by frequency. The CDR3 sequence is CAWSDDLNTDTQYF. The chain recombines TRBV30 with TRBJ2-3. Germline values: CDR1 GTSNPN, CDR2 SVGIG (reference sequence). CDR3 length: 14 amino acids.

This chain connects TRBV2 to TRBJ2-1; checking the TCRdb D call of TRBD2 is not possible without DNA. This CDR3 contains 17 residues. The germline V gene has CDR1 SNHLY and CDR2 FYNNEI. CDR3 sequence reads: CASSEWASGSRGNEQFF.

Its frequency marks this clonotype as large. The chain joins TRBV12-3 or TRBV12-4 to TRBJ2-1; the D gene TCRdb calls, TRBD1, cannot be checked with no DNA. The length of the CDR3 is 12 residues. CDR3 region: CASTVGAYEQFF.

This clonotype shows up as medium-sized by frequency. The chain links TRBV5-1 to TRBJ2-3. The CDR3 has 13 residues. Germline CDR1 SGHRS, CDR2 YFSETQ. The CDR3 loop is CASSSPGTDTQYF.

This rearrangement joins TRBV7-8 to TRBJ2-1. The CDR3 runs 14 residues. Germline V CDR1 and CDR2: SGHVS, FQNEAQ. The CDR3 here is CASSYGVPSYEQFF.

This clonotype shows up as medium-sized (0.01 to 0.1%) by frequency. V usage is TRBV5-1 and J usage is TRBJ1-1. The CDR3 loop spans 14 amino acids. The germline V gene has CDR1 SGHRS and CDR2 YFSETQ. CDR3 in amino acids: CASSFEGGGTEAFF.

The chain carries TRBV20-1 and TRBJ1-2; absent DNA, TCRdb's TRBD1 call cannot be checked. CDR3 length: 13 residues. The germline V gene has CDR1 DFQATT and CDR2 SNEGSKA (reference sequence). CDR3 amino acids: CSAWDRAEYGYTF.

This clonotype is medium-sized by frequency. The chain has TRBV28 and TRBJ2-3; the TCRdb D gene call, TRBD2, has no DNA to confirm it. This CDR3 has 16 residues. In germline, CDR1 is MDHEN, CDR2 SYDVKM. CDR3 sequence reads: CASSSHGTSATDTQYF. The full variable domain, with the rest looked up from reference TRBV28 and TRBJ2-3, is DVKVTQSSRYLVKRTGEKVFLECVQDMDHENMFWYRQDPGLGLRLIYFSYDVKMKEKGDIPEGYSVSREKKERFSLILESASTNQTSMYLCASSSHGTSATDTQYFGPGTRLTVL.

This clonotype counts as medium-sized by frequency. This rearrangement joins TRBV28 to TRBJ2-7; TCRdb gives TRBD1 as the D gene, but with no DNA this cannot be confirmed. This CDR3 is 15 amino acids long. CDR1 is MDHEN, CDR2 SYDVKM, per germline. The CDR3 loop is CASSLFARQADEQYF.

Considering frequency, this clonotype is medium-sized (0.01 to 0.1%). V is TRBV14 and J is TRBJ1-1. This CDR3 is 14 amino acids long. Germline lookup yields CDR1 SGHDN and CDR2 FVKESK. The CDR3 region is CASSQGAGTTEAFF. Variable domain in full (rest from reference TRBV14 and TRBJ1-1): EAGVTQFPSHSVIEKGQTVTLRCDPISGHDNLYWYRRVMGKEIKFLLHFVKESKQDESGMPNNRFLAERTGGTYSTLKVQPAELEDSGVYFCASSQGAGTTEAFFGQGTRLTVV.

By frequency, this clonotype is medium-sized (0.01 to 0.1%). V gene TRBV12-3 or TRBV12-4 combines with J gene TRBJ1-1. The CDR3 runs 12 residues. The CDR3 here is CASSLGDTEAFF.

The genes are TRBV25-1 and TRBJ2-7; TCRdb's D call, TRBD1, is unchecked because there is no DNA. The CDR3 contains 14 residues. In germline, CDR1 is MGHDK, CDR2 SYGVNS. CDR3 residues: CASSAGTGIYEQYF.